This is a list of T cell receptor beta chains from one sample in a study of T cell responses to AZD1222 COVID-19 vaccine. Sequencing was performed with immunoSEQ multiplex PCR; in TCRdb, only in-frame clones are kept and a portion is missing. The sample shows about 120,000 clones, 90% to 95% of them seen only once. Sample: peripheral blood, taken on day 0 of AZD1222 vaccination. The receptor source for this set is an adult in good health. Both conserved end residues are part of each CDR3. D genes are given only for firm matches. Some rows mark clone size as missing; the rest say once, few, many or name a class of expanded clone.

d_gene | j_gene | abundance | v_gene | CDR3nt | CDR3aa
TRBD2 | TRBJ2-7 | - | TRBV27 | TGTGCCAGCAGTCGAAGACTAGCGGCGGACTACGAGCAGTACTTC | CASSRRLAADYEQYF
- | TRBJ1-1 | - | TRBV4-2 | TGTGCCAGCAGCCAAAGGGTGGTGGGGGAGGGTGGCACTGAAGCTTTCTTT | CASSQRVVGEGGTEAFF
- | TRBJ1-3 | - | TRBV28 | TGTGCCAGCAGGACAGCGAGCTCTGGAAACACCATATATTTT | CASRTASSGNTIYF
- | TRBJ1-5 | - | TRBV5-1 | TGCGCCAGCAGCTTAGCCGGGAGCGATAATCAGCCCCAGCATTTT | CASSLAGSDNQPQHF
- | TRBJ2-5 | - | TRBV13 | TGTGCCAGCAGCAGACAAGAGACCCAGTACTTC | CASSRQETQYF
- | TRBJ1-5 | - | TRBV9 | TGTGCCAGCAGCAGTGGTAGCAATCAGCCCCAGCATTTT | CASSSGSNQPQHF
- | TRBJ2-2 | - | TRBV7-3 | TGTGCCAGCAGCCCTGACAGGACGAACACCGGGGAGCTGTTTTTT | CASSPDRTNTGELFF
- | TRBJ1-2 | - | TRBV30 | TGTGCCTGGAGTTACGCAGTAAAATATGGCTACACCTTC | CAWSYAVKYGYTF
- | TRBJ1-4 | - | TRBV29-1 | TGCAGCGTTGATTCCGGGTACGGTGAAAAACTGTTTTTT | CSVDSGYGEKLFF
TRBD1 | TRBJ2-7 | - | TRBV27 | TGTGCCAGCAGTCCCTCAAGGACAGGGGCCGACGAGCAGTACTTC | CASSPSRTGADEQYF
TRBD2 | TRBJ2-7 | - | TRBV5-6 | TGTGCCAGCACCGCCCTCGGACTAGCGGGTCTCTACGAGCAGTACTTC | CASTALGLAGLYEQYF
- | TRBJ2-1 | - | TRBV2 | TGTGCCAGCAGCCGGATAAGCTCCTACAATGAGCAGTTCTTC | CASSRISSYNEQFF
TRBD1 | TRBJ1-1 | - | TRBV18 | TGTGCCAGCTCACCCATCGACAGGGCCGTTTCGGACACTGAAGCTTTCTTT | CASSPIDRAVSDTEAFF
- | TRBJ1-4 | - | TRBV7-9 | TGTGCCAGCAGCAAAACAGGGTCGAGAACTAATGAAAAACTGTTTTTT | CASSKTGSRTNEKLFF
- | TRBJ1-2 | - | TRBV4-1 | TGCGCCAGCAGCCAAGGAGGGAATAACTATGGCTACACCTTC | CASSQGGNNYGYTF
- | TRBJ1-5 | once | TRBV28 | TGTGCCAGCAGTTTAAGTCTCCTGGGGGAGCATTTT | CASSLSLLGEHF
- | TRBJ2-3 | - | TRBV20-1 | TGCAGTGCTAGTGAAGTAGCGCTACTCACAGATACGCAGTATTTT | CSASEVALLTDTQYF
- | TRBJ1-1 | - | TRBV19 | TGTGCCAGTAGTATAGGTCTACTAGCTTTCTTT | CASSIGLLAFF
- | TRBJ2-7 | - | TRBV9 | TGTGCCAGCAGCGTAGGGGATAGCGCCAGCTACGAGCAGTACTTC | CASSVGDSASYEQYF
TRBD1 | TRBJ1-4 | - | TRBV6-5 | TGTGCCAGCAGGGACAGGGGGCCGGGGGAAAAACTGTTTTTT | CASRDRGPGEKLFF
TRBD1 | TRBJ2-7 | - | TRBV5-4 | TGTGCCAGCAGCTTGAAAAAACAGGGGACCTACGAGCAGTACTTC | CASSLKKQGTYEQYF
TRBD1 | TRBJ2-7 | - | TRBV6-5 | TGTGCCAGCAGCCGGGACAGTGAATCCTACGAGCAGTACTTC | CASSRDSESYEQYF
TRBD2 | TRBJ2-5 | - | TRBV10-3 | TGTGCCATCTCAGGAAGGCTACTCGGGAGGGAGACCCAGTACTTC | CAISGRLLGRETQYF
- | TRBJ1-5 | - | TRBV3-1/TRBV3-2 | TGTGCCAGCAGCCCCACTCTCAATCAGCCCCAGCATTTT | CASSPTLNQPQHF
TRBD1 | TRBJ2-7 | - | TRBV5-1 | TGCGCCAGCAGCTCCCGTGGACAGGGTCTATACGAGCAGTACTTC | CASSSRGQGLYEQYF
TRBD1 | TRBJ1-5 | - | TRBV28 | TGTGCCAGCAGGTCGAGACAGGGAGGGGATCAGCCCCAGCATTTT | CASRSRQGGDQPQHF
- | TRBJ1-4 | - | TRBV6-5 | TGTGCCAGCAGTTACACGGATGAAGGGGCCGAAAAACTGTTTTTT | CASSYTDEGAEKLFF
TRBD2 | TRBJ2-7 | - | TRBV3-1/TRBV3-2 | TGTGCCAGCAGCCAAGAAGCTAGCGGGAGTAGGTACTACGAGCAGTACTTC | CASSQEASGSRYYEQYF
- | TRBJ1-5 | - | TRBV4-1 | TGCGCCAGCAGCCACCTTTGGTTGGGCAATCAGCCCCAGCATTTT | CASSHLWLGNQPQHF